The clone carrying this T cell receptor (beta chain) was detected once. CDR3 length: 13 residues. V dropped 0 bases and J dropped 10 bases, with 11 bases sitting between them. Germline V gene lookup returns CDR1 SGHRS and CDR2 YFSETQ. The data were taken from a study of control samples from healthy donors and cancer patients. Only in-frame clones appear in the TCRdb table, and some are missing; sequencing was by immunoSEQ multiplex PCR. Of under 150,000 clones listed, roughly 89% are singletons. V is TRBV5-1 and J is TRBJ1-3; no clear D gene. The receptor was derived from a man over 45 with head and neck cancer. The sequencing sample was made of PBMCs. The CDR3 loop reads CASSLDFRMTIYF. CDR3 bases: TGCGCCAGCAGCTTGGATTTTAGGATGACCATATATTTT.